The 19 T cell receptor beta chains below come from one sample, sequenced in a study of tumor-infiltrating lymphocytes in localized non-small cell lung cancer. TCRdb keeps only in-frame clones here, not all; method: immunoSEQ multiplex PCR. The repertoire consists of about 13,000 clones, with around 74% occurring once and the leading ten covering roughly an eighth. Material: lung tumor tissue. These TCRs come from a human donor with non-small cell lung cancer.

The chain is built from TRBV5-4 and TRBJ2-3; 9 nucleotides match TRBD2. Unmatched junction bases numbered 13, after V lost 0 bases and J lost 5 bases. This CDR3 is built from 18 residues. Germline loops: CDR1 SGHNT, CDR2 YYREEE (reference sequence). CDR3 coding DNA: TGTGCCAGCAGCTTGGTCCCAGCGGGAGGATTTCGGAAAGATACGCAGTATTTT. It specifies CASSLVPAGGFRKDTQYF.

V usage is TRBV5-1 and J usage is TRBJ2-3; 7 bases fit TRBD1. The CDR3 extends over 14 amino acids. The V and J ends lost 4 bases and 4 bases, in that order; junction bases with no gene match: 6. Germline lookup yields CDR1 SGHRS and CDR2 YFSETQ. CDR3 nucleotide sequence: TGCGCCAGCAGCAAGACAGGGTCCGCAGATACGCAGTATTTT. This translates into CASSKTGSADTQYF. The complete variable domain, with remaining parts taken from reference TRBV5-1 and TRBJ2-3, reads KAGVTQTPRYLIKTRGQQVTLSCSPISGHRSVSWYQQTPGQGLQFLFEYFSETQRNKGNFPGRFSGRQFSNSRSEMNVSTLELGDSALYLCASSKTGSADTQYFGPGTRLTVL.

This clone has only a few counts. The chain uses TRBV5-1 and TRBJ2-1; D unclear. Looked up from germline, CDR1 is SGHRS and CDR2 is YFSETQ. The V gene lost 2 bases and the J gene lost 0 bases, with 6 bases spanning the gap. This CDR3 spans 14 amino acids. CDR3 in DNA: TGCGCCAGCAGCTTCCCTAGCTCCTACAATGAGCAGTTCTTC. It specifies CASSFPSSYNEQFF.

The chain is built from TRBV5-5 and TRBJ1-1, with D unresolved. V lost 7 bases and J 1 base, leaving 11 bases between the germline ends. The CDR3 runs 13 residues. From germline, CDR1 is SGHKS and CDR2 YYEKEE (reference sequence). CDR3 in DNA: TGTGCCAGCTTGCGGCGGGGGAACACTGAAGCTTTCTTT. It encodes CASLRRGNTEAFF.

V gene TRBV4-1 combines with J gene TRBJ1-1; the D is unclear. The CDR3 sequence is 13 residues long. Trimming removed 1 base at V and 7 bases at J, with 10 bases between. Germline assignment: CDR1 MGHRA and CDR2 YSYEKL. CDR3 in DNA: TGCGCCAGCAGCCAAGTGGAGGGATATGAAGCTTTCTTT. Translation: CASSQVEGYEAFF.

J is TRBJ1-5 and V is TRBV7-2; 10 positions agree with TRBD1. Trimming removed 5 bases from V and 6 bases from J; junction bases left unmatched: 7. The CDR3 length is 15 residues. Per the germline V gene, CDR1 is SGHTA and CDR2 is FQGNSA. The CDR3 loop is CASSPGQGMVQPQHF. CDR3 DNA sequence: TGTGCCAGCAGCCCGGGACAGGGGATGGTTCAGCCCCAGCATTTT.

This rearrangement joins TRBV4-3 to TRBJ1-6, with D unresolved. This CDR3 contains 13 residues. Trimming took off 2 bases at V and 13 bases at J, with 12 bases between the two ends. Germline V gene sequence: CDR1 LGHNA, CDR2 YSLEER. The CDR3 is CASSQFREGPLHF. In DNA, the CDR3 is TGCGCCAGCAGCCAATTCCGAGAGGGCCCCCTCCACTTT.

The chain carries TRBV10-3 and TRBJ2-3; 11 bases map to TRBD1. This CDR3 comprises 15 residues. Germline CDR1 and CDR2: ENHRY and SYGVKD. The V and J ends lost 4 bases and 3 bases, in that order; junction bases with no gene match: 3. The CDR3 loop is CAISVGTGGTDTQYF. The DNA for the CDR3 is TGTGCCATCAGTGTCGGGACAGGGGGGACAGATACGCAGTATTTT.

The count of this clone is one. The DNA for the CDR3 is TGTGCCAGCATTGCGCGGGACTATCAAGAGACCCAGTACTTC. It is translated as CASIARDYQETQYF. V is TRBV6-1 and J is TRBJ2-5, with TRBD2 matching over 7 bases. The ends lost 7 bases at V and 2 bases at J; junction bases unmatched: 7. The CDR3 consists of 14 residues. Germline V gene lookup returns CDR1 MNHNS and CDR2 SASEGT.

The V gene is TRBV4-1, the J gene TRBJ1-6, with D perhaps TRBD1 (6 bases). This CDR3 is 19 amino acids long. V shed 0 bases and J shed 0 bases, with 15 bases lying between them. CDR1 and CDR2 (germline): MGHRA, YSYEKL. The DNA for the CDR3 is TGCGCCAGCAGCCAAGAGTGGGGGGGCCCGAGCTCCTATAATTCACCCCTCCACTTT. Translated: CASSQEWGGPSSYNSPLHF.

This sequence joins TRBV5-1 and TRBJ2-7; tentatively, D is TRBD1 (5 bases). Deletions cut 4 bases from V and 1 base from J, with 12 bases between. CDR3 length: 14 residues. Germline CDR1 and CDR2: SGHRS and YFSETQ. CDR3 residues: CASSPDSLSYEQYF. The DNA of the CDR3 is TGCGCCAGCAGCCCAGACAGCCTGTCCTACGAGCAGTACTTC.

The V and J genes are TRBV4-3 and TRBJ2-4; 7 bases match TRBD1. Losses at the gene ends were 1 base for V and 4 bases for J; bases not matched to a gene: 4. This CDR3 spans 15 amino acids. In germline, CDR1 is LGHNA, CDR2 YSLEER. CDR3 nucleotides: TGCGCCAGCAGCCAAGGCAGGGACAGAAAAAACATTCAGTACTTC. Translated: CASSQGRDRKNIQYF.

CDR3 nucleotide sequence: TGTGCCAGCAGCCCTAGCGGGAGGGAAGAGACCCAGTACTTC. Amino acids: CASSPSGREETQYF. This chain links TRBV7-2 with TRBJ2-5, with 12 bases that match TRBD2. The CDR3 length is 14 residues. Germline CDR1 and CDR2: SGHTA and FQGNSA. J was trimmed by 3 bases and V by 5 bases; bases with no gene match: 1.

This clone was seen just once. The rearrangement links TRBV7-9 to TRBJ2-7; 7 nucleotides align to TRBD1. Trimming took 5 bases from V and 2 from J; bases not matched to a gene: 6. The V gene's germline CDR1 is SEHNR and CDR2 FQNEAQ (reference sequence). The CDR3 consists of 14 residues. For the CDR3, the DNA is TGTGCCAGCAGCCAGAGACAGGGAGCCTACGAGCAGTACTTC. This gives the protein CASSQRQGAYEQYF.

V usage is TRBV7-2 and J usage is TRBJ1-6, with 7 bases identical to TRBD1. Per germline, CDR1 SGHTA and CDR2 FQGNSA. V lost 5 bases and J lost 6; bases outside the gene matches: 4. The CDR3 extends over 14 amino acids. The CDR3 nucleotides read TGTGCCAGCAGCCCGGGACAGCGTAATTCACCCCTCCACTTT. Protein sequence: CASSPGQRNSPLHF.

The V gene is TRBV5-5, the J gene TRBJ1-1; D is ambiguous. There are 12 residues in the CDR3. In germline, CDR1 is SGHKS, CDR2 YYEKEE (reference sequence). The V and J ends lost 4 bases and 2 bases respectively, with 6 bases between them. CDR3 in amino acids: CASSVENTEAFF. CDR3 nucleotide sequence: TGTGCCAGCAGCGTCGAAAACACTGAAGCTTTCTTT.

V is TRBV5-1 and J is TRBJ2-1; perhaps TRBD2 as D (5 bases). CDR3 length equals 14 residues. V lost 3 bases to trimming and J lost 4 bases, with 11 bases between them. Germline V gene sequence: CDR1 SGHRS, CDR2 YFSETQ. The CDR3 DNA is TGCGCCAGCAGCTCGCTAGCTACGTACAATGAGCAGTTCTTC. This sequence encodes CASSSLATYNEQFF.

The chain's CDR3 is CASSLEGTGAYEQYF. The CDR3, as DNA: TGTGCCAGCAGCTTAGAAGGGACAGGGGCCTACGAGCAGTACTTC. The chain combines TRBV7-2 with TRBJ2-7, with 10 nucleotides matching TRBD1. Trimming removed 1 base from V and 2 bases from J; junction bases left unmatched: 2. CDR1 is SGHTA and CDR2 is FQGNSA in the germline V gene. The length of the CDR3 is 15 residues.

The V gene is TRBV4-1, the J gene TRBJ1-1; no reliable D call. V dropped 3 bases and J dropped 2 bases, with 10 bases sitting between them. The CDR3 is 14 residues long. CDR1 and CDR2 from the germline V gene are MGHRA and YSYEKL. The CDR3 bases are TGCGCCAGCAGCCACTCCTGGGGTAACACTGAAGCTTTCTTT. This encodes CASSHSWGNTEAFF.